This TCR beta chain was sequenced for a study of CD8 T cells in Susac syndrome. The CDR3 is 15 amino acids. Per germline, CDR1 DFQATT and CDR2 SNEGSKA (reference sequence). V was shortened by 6 bases and J by 2 bases, with 17 bases between the two germline ends. On this clonotype: What it binds is unknown.

RNA totalling about 0.5 to 1 ug underwent reverse transcription with random hexamers. Amplification of TCR beta CDR3 by immunoSEQ multiplex PCR spanned 54 Vbeta and 13 Jbeta. Using its own MiXCR run on the immunoSEQ multiplex PCR reads, TCRdb lists one record per CDR3 protein. The sample includes some 120,000 distinct CDR3 sequences, about 96% of them seen just once. TEMRA cells were FACS-enriched, and CD8+ and CD4+ T cells were isolated negatively. Study-wide findings and caveats: In its TCR sequencing and HLA analysis, the study acknowledged that the number of individuals was relatively small.

This chain connects TRBV20-1 to TRBJ1-5, with D hard to call. The material sequenced was CD4+ T cells from PBMCs. The sequence was obtained from a human donor in good health. CDR3 DNA: TGCAGTGCCAAGCCCCAGTCGGAGGGCAATCAGCCCCAGCATTTT. Residues: CSAKPQSEGNQPQHF.